The rows below give T cell receptor beta chains drawn from one sample of a study of T cell changes during pregnancy in multiple sclerosis. The data were produced by immunoSEQ multiplex PCR, yet TCRdb's version contains in-frame clones alone and is incomplete. The sample consists of about 66,000 clones, roughly 90% of them appearing once. The sample in question was CD8+ T cells from peripheral blood mononuclear cells, obtained before pregnancy. Every receptor here comes from a female donor with multiple sclerosis, enrolled in a pregnancy study. Both conserved end residues are part of each CDR3. D genes are given only for firm matches. The listing skips clone size in some rows; elsewhere it reads once, few, many or a size class.

clone size | J gene | D gene | V gene | CDR3 protein | CDR3 DNA
NA | TRBJ2-1 | NA | TRBV9 | CASSVEGATNEQFF | TGTGCCAGCAGCGTAGAAGGGGCTACCAATGAGCAGTTCTTC
NA | TRBJ1-3 | NA | TRBV7-9 | CATDDFSGNTIYF | TGTGCCACCGACGACTTCTCTGGAAACACCATATATTTT
NA | TRBJ2-1 | TRBD2 | TRBV4-2 | CASSHSALAGIEQFF | TGTGCCAGCAGCCATTCCGCACTAGCGGGGATTGAGCAGTTCTTC
NA | TRBJ2-1 | NA | TRBV27 | CASSSTGYNEQFF | TGTGCCAGCAGTTCCACAGGGTACAATGAGCAGTTCTTC
NA | TRBJ2-7 | NA | TRBV15 | CATSNSRVGVYEQYF | TGTGCCACCAGTAATAGCAGGGTAGGTGTCTACGAGCAGTACTTC
NA | TRBJ2-1 | TRBD2 | TRBV10-2 | CASRTSGIYNEQFF | TGCGCCAGCAGGACTAGCGGGATCTACAATGAGCAGTTCTTC
few | TRBJ1-2 | NA | TRBV6-5 | CASSYYGQGNYGYTF | TGTGCCAGCAGTTACTACGGCCAGGGGAACTATGGCTACACCTTC
NA | TRBJ1-1 | NA | TRBV5-6 | CASSSSLNTEAFF | TGTGCCAGCAGCTCCAGTTTGAACACTGAAGCTTTCTTT
NA | TRBJ1-1 | TRBD1 | TRBV7-6 | CASSDRQGLNTEAFF | TGTGCCAGCAGCGACCGACAGGGCCTAAACACTGAAGCTTTCTTT
NA | TRBJ1-6 | TRBD1 | TRBV5-1 | CASSEGQGMSPLHF | TGCGCCAGCAGCGAGGGACAGGGAATGTCACCCCTCCACTTT
NA | TRBJ2-5 | TRBD2 | TRBV4-1 | CASSLSGGPPQYF | TGCGCCAGCAGCCTTAGCGGGGGGCCGCCCCAGTACTTC
NA | TRBJ2-3 | TRBD2 | TRBV18 | CASSPRTSGGSWSRGDTQYF | TGTGCCAGCTCACCACGGACTAGCGGGGGGTCCTGGAGCCGGGGGGATACGCAGTATTTT
NA | TRBJ1-4 | NA | TRBV9 | CASSVDRSGDEKLFF | TGTGCCAGCAGCGTAGACCGATCGGGGGATGAAAAACTGTTTTTT
NA | TRBJ2-2 | TRBD2 | TRBV29-1 | CSVQRGGELFF | TGCAGCGTTCAGCGGGGGGGTGAGCTGTTTTTT
NA | TRBJ2-2 | NA | TRBV15 | CATSSRGGDGELFF | TGTGCCACCAGCAGTAGGGGGGGGGACGGGGAGCTGTTTTTT
NA | TRBJ1-2 | NA | TRBV27 | CASSLSGANYGYTF | TGTGCCAGCAGTTTATCTGGAGCTAACTATGGCTACACCTTC
NA | TRBJ1-2 | TRBD1 | TRBV27 | CATRTGDINYGYTF | TGTGCCACCCGGACAGGGGACATTAACTATGGCTACACCTTC
once | TRBJ1-1 | NA | TRBV5-6 | CASSLGQGRTEAFF | TGTGCCAGCAGCTTGGGTCAGGGTAGGACTGAAGCTTTCTTT
NA | TRBJ1-1 | NA | TRBV5-6 | CASTPGRGWTEAFF | TGTGCCAGCACTCCAGGTAGGGGTTGGACTGAAGCTTTCTTT
NA | TRBJ2-5 | NA | TRBV9 | CASSVAQVETQYF | TGTGCCAGCAGCGTAGCTCAGGTGGAGACCCAGTACTTC
NA | TRBJ2-5 | TRBD2 | TRBV13 | CASSLGRTSGERETQYF | TGTGCCAGCAGCTTAGGTCGGACTAGCGGGGAGAGAGAGACCCAGTACTTC
NA | TRBJ1-2 | NA | TRBV25-1 | CASRAHGGGYTF | TGTGCCAGCAGAGCACACGGGGGGGGCTACACCTTC
NA | TRBJ2-1 | NA | TRBV7-6 | CASSLGPYNSYNEQFF | TGTGCCAGCAGCTTAGGTCCGTACAATTCCTACAATGAGCAGTTCTTC
NA | TRBJ1-5 | NA | TRBV19 | CASSIWTVQPQHF | TGTGCCAGTAGTATATGGACTGTACAGCCCCAGCATTTT
NA | TRBJ2-7 | NA | TRBV7-8 | CASSLDADDTYEQYF | TGTGCCAGCAGCTTAGATGCCGACGACACCTACGAGCAGTACTTC
NA | TRBJ2-3 | NA | TRBV27 | CASSLASGTDTQYF | TGTGCCAGCAGTCTCGCTAGCGGCACAGATACGCAGTATTTT
NA | TRBJ2-7 | TRBD2 | TRBV5-6 | CASSKGTSGDYEQYF | TGTGCCAGCAGCAAAGGGACTAGCGGGGACTACGAGCAGTACTTC
NA | TRBJ1-2 | TRBD1 | TRBV27 | CASSVVQGAVGYTF | TGTGCCAGCAGTGTTGTACAGGGGGCAGTAGGCTACACCTTC
NA | TRBJ2-1 | NA | TRBV25-1 | CASSEYGEGVGPDEQFF | TGTGCCAGCAGTGAATATGGAGAGGGGGTTGGGCCCGATGAGCAGTTCTTC
NA | TRBJ1-2 | TRBD1 | TRBV29-1 | CSVDSTGEGYTF | TGCAGCGTCGACTCGACAGGGGAGGGCTACACCTTC
NA | TRBJ2-3 | NA | TRBV6-1 | CASSESTRYVDTQYF | TGTGCCAGCAGTGAATCGACACGCTACGTAGATACGCAGTATTTT
NA | TRBJ2-7 | TRBD2 | TRBV5-1 | CASSLAGGISYEQYF | TGCGCCAGCAGCTTAGCGGGGGGCATCTCCTACGAGCAGTACTTC
few | TRBJ1-1 | NA | TRBV29-1 | CSVFTTGEAFF | TGCAGCGTTTTCACAACAGGGGAAGCTTTCTTT
NA | TRBJ2-2 | TRBD2 | TRBV13 | CASSFGAGGPSSTGELFF | TGTGCCAGCAGCTTTGGAGCGGGGGGGCCCAGTAGCACCGGGGAGCTGTTTTTT
NA | TRBJ2-7 | TRBD1 | TRBV5-5 | CASSLGTGTEQYF | TGTGCCAGCAGCTTGGGGACAGGAACCGAGCAGTACTTC
NA | TRBJ1-2 | NA | TRBV2 | CASRTGEASNYGYTF | TGTGCCAGCCGAACGGGAGAGGCCTCTAACTATGGCTACACCTTC
NA | TRBJ1-2 | TRBD1 | TRBV9 | CASSVDTGAPSYGYTF | TGTGCCAGCAGCGTCGACACAGGGGCCCCTTCCTATGGCTACACCTTC
NA | TRBJ2-3 | TRBD1 | TRBV4-1 | CASSQPGQGWTDTQYF | TGCGCCAGCAGCCAGCCGGGACAGGGGTGGACAGATACGCAGTATTTT
NA | TRBJ2-1 | NA | TRBV7-3 | CASSFGPYNEQFF | TGTGCCAGCAGCTTTGGGCCTTACAATGAGCAGTTCTTC
once | TRBJ1-2 | NA | TRBV2 | CASRAPDGYTF | TGTGCCAGCAGGGCCCCCGATGGCTACACCTTC
NA | TRBJ2-7 | TRBD1 | TRBV18 | CASSPQGQGDEQYF | TGTGCCAGCTCACCACAGGGACAGGGGGACGAGCAGTACTTC
NA | TRBJ1-5 | NA | TRBV15 | CATSRDPLLFSEGMEPQHF | TGTGCCACCAGCAGAGACCCCCTCCTTTTCTCGGAGGGTATGGAGCCCCAGCATTTT
NA | TRBJ1-1 | NA | TRBV19 | CASISLRGGGAEAFF | TGTGCCAGTATCTCCCTGCGGGGCGGCGGGGCTGAAGCTTTCTTT
once | TRBJ1-2 | NA | TRBV1 | CTSSPKTGIPLRGYTF | TGCACCAGCAGCCCAAAGACAGGGATTCCCCTTCGGGGCTACACCTTC
NA | TRBJ2-1 | TRBD2 | TRBV9 | CASSQPLTSGGSDNEQFF | TGTGCCAGCAGCCAGCCCCTCACTAGCGGGGGTTCTGACAATGAGCAGTTCTTC
NA | TRBJ2-7 | TRBD2 | TRBV10-2 | CASSPPPGGPKEQYF | TGCGCCAGCAGCCCCCCCCCGGGAGGGCCGAAGGAGCAGTACTTC
NA | TRBJ1-2 | NA | TRBV29-1 | CSVDQVEDSYGYTF | TGCAGCGTTGACCAAGTCGAGGACTCCTATGGCTACACCTTC
NA | TRBJ2-7 | NA | TRBV27 | CASSLSRGNPYEQYF | TGTGCCAGCAGTTTATCGCGAGGGAACCCCTACGAGCAGTACTTC
NA | TRBJ1-1 | TRBD1 | TRBV7-9 | CASSPSTGSNTEAFF | TGTGCCAGCAGCCCCTCGACAGGGTCGAACACTGAAGCTTTCTTT
NA | TRBJ2-7 | TRBD1 | TRBV9 | CASSVGRGGDYEQYF | TGTGCCAGCAGCGTAGGTCGAGGGGGCGATTACGAGCAGTACTTC
NA | TRBJ2-5 | NA | TRBV5-6 | CASSSQGQETQYF | TGTGCCAGCAGCTCCCAGGGGCAAGAGACCCAGTACTTC
NA | TRBJ2-7 | NA | TRBV7-9 | CASSSGIYEQYF | TGTGCCAGCAGCTCAGGGATTTACGAGCAGTACTTC
few | TRBJ1-6 | TRBD1 | TRBV4-1 | CASSQDGGLGTGVGSPLHF | TGCGCCAGCAGCCAAGATGGGGGGTTGGGGACAGGGGTAGGATCACCCCTCCACTTT
NA | TRBJ1-4 | NA | TRBV19 | CASSFPTDGGQLFF | TGTGCCAGTAGTTTTCCCACCGACGGGGGGCAACTGTTTTTT
NA | TRBJ1-2 | TRBD1 | TRBV11-2 | CASSSGQGSYGYTF | TGTGCCAGCAGCTCCGGACAGGGAAGCTATGGCTACACCTTC
NA | TRBJ2-1 | TRBD2 | TRBV5-6 | CASSPRGARSYNEQFF | TGTGCCAGCAGCCCGCGGGGGGCCCGCTCCTACAATGAGCAGTTCTTC
NA | TRBJ2-7 | TRBD1 | TRBV2 | CASSEGTGYEQYF | TGTGCCAGCAGTGAGGGGACAGGCTACGAGCAGTACTTC